This TCR beta chain emerged from a study of blood T cell repertoires in COVID-19. The CDR3 is 18 amino acids. Germline-derived CDR1 and CDR2 are MDHEN and SYDVKM. The junction had 15 bases not matched to a gene; V was cut back by 5 bases and J by 1 base. Here immunoSEQ multiplex PCR was the method, and the copy in TCRdb shows in-frame clones only, minus some. The sample contains about 170,000 clones, around 84% of which appear only once. The chain carries TRBV28 and TRBJ2-3; 7 bases line up with TRBD1. Sequenced sample: peripheral blood. The receptor's source is a woman in her seventies with COVID-19, enrolled during active disease. In DNA, the CDR3 is TGTGCCAGCAGTCCTATGTTCGTGGGGGACAGTGGCACAGATACGCAGTATTTT. Translated: CASSPMFVGDSGTDTQYF.